Presented here are 29 T cell receptor beta chains from one specimen sequenced in a study of blood T cell repertoires in COVID-19. Produced via immunoSEQ multiplex PCR; TCRdb's table is partial and in-frame only. The sample has over 150,000 clones, roughly 87% seen once. The source material was peripheral blood. The receptors come from a woman aged 70-85 years with COVID-19, enrolled during active disease.

V gene TRBV29-1 combines with J gene TRBJ1-2; tentative D call: TRBD1 (5 bases). Germline lookup yields CDR1 SQVTM and CDR2 ANQGSEA. Trimming removed 4 bases at V and 6 bases at J, with 12 bases between. The CDR3 runs to 12 residues. The CDR3 protein is CSVGGGVDGYTF. The DNA for the CDR3 is TGCAGCGTTGGGGGCGGGGTTGATGGCTACACCTTC.

This clone has a handful of counts. The J gene is TRBJ1-3, the V gene TRBV7-2, with D perhaps matching TRBD1 (6 bases). The CDR3 is made up of 15 amino acids. Germline lookup yields CDR1 SGHTA and CDR2 FQGNSA. The V end was cut by 6 bases, the J end by 3 bases, with 15 bases between. CDR3 residues: CASSDNRAGGNTIYF. The CDR3 nucleotides read TGTGCCAGCAGTGACAACAGGGCTGGTGGAAACACCATATATTTT.

The genes are TRBV30 and TRBJ1-5; no reliable D call. The CDR3 is 15 residues long. Per the germline V gene, CDR1 is GTSNPN and CDR2 is SVGIG (reference sequence). Trimming removed 2 bases at V and 6 bases at J, with 17 bases between. The CDR3 DNA follows: TGTGCCTGGAGTCTCGGCCAGAGGTCCTCTCAGCCCCAGCATTTT. Translating gives CAWSLGQRSSQPQHF.

The CDR3 DNA reads TGTGCCAGCTCCACATCCATGGCATCCGAGCTGTTTTTT. Translation: CASSTSMASELFF. V gene TRBV18 combines with J gene TRBJ2-2; D gene uncertain. The germline CDR1 and CDR2 sequences are KGHSH and LQKENI. With 6 bases removed from V and 11 bases from J, the gap between germline ends came to 16 bases. The CDR3 spans 13 residues.

This chain links TRBV29-1 with TRBJ1-5, with 9 bases fitting TRBD1. The ends lost 4 bases at V and 0 bases at J; junction bases unmatched: 10. This CDR3 comprises 17 residues. Germline lookup yields CDR1 SQVTM and CDR2 ANQGSEA. CDR3 protein: CSVGLGTGRNSNQPQHF. For the CDR3, the DNA is TGCAGCGTTGGTTTGGGGACAGGGCGAAATAGCAATCAGCCCCAGCATTTT.

The chain uses TRBV2 and TRBJ1-1, with 7 bases aligning to TRBD1. Germline V gives CDR1 SNHLY, CDR2 FYNNEI. This CDR3 has 14 residues. V lost 1 base, J lost 6 bases, and 5 bases stayed unmatched. DNA for the CDR3: TGTGCCAGCAGTGAAGGAAGGGGGCTGGCTGAAGCTTTCTTT. Translation: CASSEGRGLAEAFF.

The chain combines TRBV28 with TRBJ2-1, with TRBD2 matching over 10 bases. CDR3 length: 16 residues. Germline V gives CDR1 MDHEN, CDR2 SYDVKM. Losses at the gene ends were 4 bases for V and 3 bases for J; bases not matched to a gene: 6. In nucleotides, the CDR3 is TGTGCCAGCAGTTCGCAAGGGACTAGCGTCTACAATGAGCAGTTCTTC. Translating gives CASSSQGTSVYNEQFF.

The chain recombines TRBV15 with TRBJ2-3; a weak D match, TRBD1 (5 bases). This CDR3 has 13 amino acids. Trimming removed 5 bases at V and 1 base at J, with 7 bases between. Germline assignment: CDR1 LNHNV and CDR2 YYDKDF (reference sequence). The CDR3, as DNA: TGTGCCACCAGCGGCAGGGGCACAGATACGCAGTATTTT. It specifies CATSGRGTDTQYF.

The chain carries TRBV7-8 and TRBJ2-7; 9 bases match TRBD1. The CDR3 spans 16 residues. Germline-derived CDR1 and CDR2 are SGHVS and FQNEAQ. Trimming cost V 5 bases and J 1 base; bases outside gene matches: 9. The CDR3 DNA is TGTGCCAGCAGCGGCCGAACAGGGGGCGCGTCCTACGAGCAGTACTTC. It codes for CASSGRTGGASYEQYF.

The V call is TRBV28, the J call TRBJ1-3; tentative D call: TRBD1 (5 bases). Trimming removed 2 bases from V and 2 bases from J, with 10 bases in between. Per germline, CDR1 MDHEN and CDR2 SYDVKM. This CDR3 spans 15 amino acids. The CDR3: CASSLGGATGNTIYF. DNA for the CDR3: TGTGCCAGCAGTTTAGGAGGGGCTACTGGAAACACCATATATTTT.

The chain employs TRBV11-3 and TRBJ2-3; 11 nucleotides match TRBD2. Looked up from germline, CDR1 is SGHNT and CDR2 is YENEEA. The CDR3 is 19 amino acids. The V segment lost 1 base and the J segment 1 base; nucleotides outside the gene matches: 10. CDR3 coding DNA: TGTGCCAGCAGCTTAGGGAGTAGCGGGAGGGCCCTCGGCACAGATACGCAGTATTTT. This encodes CASSLGSSGRALGTDTQYF. The full variable domain, in which reference TRBV11-3 and TRBJ2-3 provide the parts outside the CDR3, is EAGVVQSPRYKIIEKKQPVAFWCNPISGHNTLYWYLQNLGQGPELLIRYENEEAVDDSQLPKDRFSAERLKGVDSTLKIQPAELGDSAVYLCASSLGSSGRALGTDTQYFGPGTRLTVL.

This clone is a singleton in its sample. The chain is built from TRBV5-5 and TRBJ1-2; D is unclear. The CDR3 spans 12 residues. CDR1 SGHKS and CDR2 YYEKEE come from the germline V gene (reference sequence). The germline V and J ends were trimmed by 4 bases and 5 bases, with 9 bases remaining between them. The chain's CDR3 is CASSPGEYGYTF. In nucleotides, the CDR3 is TGTGCCAGCAGCCCCGGTGAATATGGCTACACCTTC.

Points on this clone: The identical CDR3 is also encoded by other nucleotide sequences in the sample. This chain joins TRBV3-1 (or the pseudogene TRBV3-2) and TRBJ2-3, with 7 nucleotides matching TRBD2. The CDR3 covers 13 residues. With 6 bases clipped from V and 0 bases from J, the junction kept 0 bases outside the gene matches. From germline, CDR1 is LGHDT and CDR2 YNNKEL (reference sequence). The CDR3 nucleotides are TGTGCCAGCAGAGCGGGGAGCACAGATACGCAGTATTTT. Its translation is CASRAGSTDTQYF.

V gene TRBV6-5 combines with J gene TRBJ1-4; a weak D match, TRBD1 (6 bases). Per the germline V gene, CDR1 is MNHEY and CDR2 is SVGAGI. The V gene lost 10 bases and the J gene lost 6 bases, with 15 bases spanning the gap. CDR3 length equals 13 residues. CDR3 protein: CATGQPNDEKLFF. The CDR3, as DNA: TGTGCCACCGGACAGCCTAATGATGAAAAACTGTTTTTT.

This clone has a single count. The V call is TRBV29-1, the J call TRBJ1-1; D is ambiguous. Germline-derived CDR1 and CDR2 are SQVTM and ANQGSEA. V lost 3 bases to trimming and J lost 4 bases, with 12 bases between them. The CDR3 is 13 residues long. CDR3 in DNA: TGCAGCGTTGATGGAGAGGTCAGCACTGAAGCTTTCTTT. Translated: CSVDGEVSTEAFF.

This chain connects TRBV5-4 to TRBJ2-7; 11 bases match TRBD2. The CDR3 covers 15 residues. V lost 4 bases to trimming and J lost 2 bases; unmatched junction nucleotides: 5. Germline CDR1 reads SGHNT; CDR2 reads YYREEE (reference sequence). CDR3 nucleotide sequence: TGTGCCAGCAGCGGAACTAGCGGGAGCCCCTACGAGCAGTACTTC. Amino acid sequence: CASSGTSGSPYEQYF. The full variable domain, rest sourced from reference TRBV5-4 and TRBJ2-7, is ETGVTQSPTHLIKTRGQQVTLRCSSQSGHNTVSWYQQALGQGPQFIFQYYREEENGRGNFPPRFSGLQFPNYSSELNVNALELDDSALYLCASSGTSGSPYEQYFGPGTRLTVT.

The V and J genes are TRBV5-1 and TRBJ1-5; D remains unclear. Trimming shortened V by 0 bases and J by 2 bases, and 9 bases separated the two germline ends. Germline CDR1 is SGHRS and CDR2 is YFSETQ. This CDR3 is built from 15 residues. In DNA, the CDR3 is TGCGCCAGCAGCTTGGATTGGCAGGGCAATCAGCCCCAGCATTTT. This encodes CASSLDWQGNQPQHF.

The chain uses TRBV28 and TRBJ1-4; 10 bases are shared with TRBD1. The germline V gene has CDR1 MDHEN and CDR2 SYDVKM. The length of the CDR3 is 17 residues. J was trimmed by 1 base and V by 6 bases; bases with no gene match: 8. The CDR3 protein is CASSPGDRGITNEKLFF. The CDR3 nucleotides read TGTGCCAGCAGCCCGGGGGACAGGGGTATAACTAATGAAAAACTGTTTTTT.

This clone was observed a few times. This chain links TRBV7-8 with TRBJ1-3; no firm D call. The germline CDR1 and CDR2 sequences are SGHVS and FQNEAQ. The CDR3 consists of 14 residues. V lost 5 bases and J lost 0, with 8 bases in between. CDR3 in amino acids: CASSPRGSGNTIYF. CDR3 nucleotide sequence: TGTGCCAGCAGCCCTCGGGGCTCTGGAAACACCATATATTTT.

V gene TRBV19 combines with J gene TRBJ1-5, with 7 bases that match TRBD1. The V gene end was trimmed by 3 bases and the J gene end by 7 bases; junction bases not matched to a gene: 15. The CDR3 has 17 amino acids. Germline V lookup: CDR1 LNHDA, CDR2 SQIVND (reference sequence). CDR3 nucleotide sequence: TGTGCCAGTAGTATTCCTGCATATAGACAGGGCGGGCAGCCCCAGCATTTT. This sequence encodes CASSIPAYRQGGQPQHF. The full variable domain, in which reference TRBV19 and TRBJ1-5 provide the parts outside the CDR3, is DGGITQSPKYLFRKEGQNVTLSCEQNLNHDAMYWYRQDPGQGLRLIYYSQIVNDFQKGDIAEGYSVSREKKESFPLTVTSAQKNPTAFYLCASSIPAYRQGGQPQHFGDGTRLSIL.

This chain links TRBV7-3 with TRBJ1-2, with 10 bases aligning to TRBD1. J gave up 7 bases and V 8 bases, and 19 bases lay outside the gene matches. There are 17 residues in the CDR3. Per germline, CDR1 SGHTA and CDR2 FQGTGA. Here the CDR3 DNA reads TGTGCCAGCTCCGCTGACCCGGGACAGGGGCGCTTTGGTGGCTACACCTTC. This gives the protein CASSADPGQGRFGGYTF.

This clone was counted once. CDR3 DNA: TGTGCCAGCAGTTCACGAAACACGAATGAGCAGTTCTTC. Its translation: CASSSRNTNEQFF. This chain joins TRBV28 and TRBJ2-1, with no clear D. The germline V and J ends were trimmed by 4 bases and 7 bases, with 11 bases remaining between them. Germline V gene data show CDR1 as MDHEN and CDR2 as SYDVKM. The CDR3 has 13 residues. Using reference TRBV28 and TRBJ2-1 for the parts outside the CDR3, the full variable domain is DVKVTQSSRYLVKRTGEKVFLECVQDMDHENMFWYRQDPGLGLRLIYFSYDVKMKEKGDIPEGYSVSREKKERFSLILESASTNQTSMYLCASSSRNTNEQFFGPGTRLTVL.

The J gene is TRBJ2-7, the V gene TRBV19; TRBD1 matches 9 bases. The CDR3 has 13 residues. Germline CDR1 LNHDA, CDR2 SQIVND (reference sequence). J gave up 1 base and V 10 bases, and 5 bases lay outside the gene matches. The CDR3 coding sequence is TGTGCCACTAACAGGGGGCTTTCCTACGAGCAGTACTTC. Amino acids: CATNRGLSYEQYF.

This chain uses TRBV5-1 with TRBJ2-2, with TRBD2 identical over 9 bases. The junction had 5 bases not matched to a gene; V was cut back by 1 base and J by 7 bases. This CDR3 spans 15 amino acids. From germline, CDR1 is SGHRS and CDR2 YFSETQ. As DNA, the CDR3 is TGCGCCAGCAGCTTGACGGCGGGAGGGGTCGGGGAGCTGTTTTTT. It specifies CASSLTAGGVGELFF.

The rearrangement joins TRBV4-1 to TRBJ1-1; the D gene is possibly TRBD1 (5 bases). The germline gives CDR1 MGHRA, CDR2 YSYEKL. The CDR3 covers 13 residues. Trimming shortened V by 3 bases and J by 6 bases, and 11 bases separated the two germline ends. CDR3 sequence (DNA): TGCGCCAGCAGCCAGTTCAGGGTCTCTGAAGCTTTCTTT. This encodes CASSQFRVSEAFF.

The CDR3 sequence is CASSPGGGRRAEAFF. CDR3 DNA: TGTGCCAGCAGCCCCGGGGGGGGACGACGGGCTGAAGCTTTCTTT. The V and J genes are TRBV5-4 and TRBJ1-1, with D maybe TRBD1 (5 bases). The V end lost 4 bases, the J end lost 6 bases, and 19 bases lay between the germline ends. Per germline, CDR1 SGHNT and CDR2 YYREEE (reference sequence). CDR3 length: 15 amino acids.

V is TRBV27 and J is TRBJ1-6; D is unclear. The CDR3 is made up of 14 amino acids. Germline CDR1 reads MNHEY; CDR2 reads SMNVEV (reference sequence). V lost 6 bases and J 5 bases, leaving 11 bases between the germline ends. The CDR3: CASRSQTNNSPLHF. DNA of the CDR3: TGTGCCAGCAGGTCCCAGACTAATAATTCACCCCTCCACTTT.

In its sample, this clone was seen a few times. V usage is TRBV7-2 and J usage is TRBJ2-1; D is ambiguous. Germline values: CDR1 SGHTA, CDR2 FQGNSA. This CDR3 comprises 15 residues. V shed 3 bases and J shed 0 bases, with 9 bases lying between them. The CDR3: CASSLVRGSYNEQFF. The CDR3 DNA reads TGTGCCAGCAGCTTGGTCAGAGGCTCCTACAATGAGCAGTTCTTC.

The table lists this clone with a count of one. This chain connects TRBV7-9 to TRBJ1-6; D not certain. Germline CDR1 and CDR2: SEHNR and FQNEAQ (reference sequence). The CDR3 has 13 amino acids. Trimming shortened V by 0 bases and J by 9 bases, and 6 bases separated the two germline ends. CDR3 loop: CASSLAAGSPLHF. CDR3 DNA sequence: TGTGCCAGCAGCTTAGCGGCGGGTTCACCCCTCCACTTT.